Here is one T cell receptor (beta chain) with its context. This specimen belongs to a study of blood T cell repertoires in COVID-19. CDR1 is DFQATT, CDR2 SNEGSKA, per germline (reference sequence). This CDR3 comprises 14 residues. With V trimmed by 3 bases and J by 1 base, 3 bases remained unmatched. Original analysis: Researchers report that nucleated cell counts were estimated from reference gene primer amplification. Sequencing was performed with immunoSEQ multiplex PCR; in TCRdb, only in-frame clones are kept and a portion is missing. The D gene and trimming were derived from the DNA, and the V and J assignments and clone size from that table. The top ten hold roughly 15% of the sample, which has tens of thousands of clones, approximately 81% seen once.

The specimen was peripheral blood. This clonotype originated in a woman aged 70-85 years with acute or convalescent COVID-19. The chain links TRBV20-1 to TRBJ2-3; 8 nucleotides match TRBD1. Here the CDR3 reads CSASSDRGTDTQYF. CDR3 sequence (DNA): TGCAGTGCTAGTTCGGACAGGGGCACAGATACGCAGTATTTT.